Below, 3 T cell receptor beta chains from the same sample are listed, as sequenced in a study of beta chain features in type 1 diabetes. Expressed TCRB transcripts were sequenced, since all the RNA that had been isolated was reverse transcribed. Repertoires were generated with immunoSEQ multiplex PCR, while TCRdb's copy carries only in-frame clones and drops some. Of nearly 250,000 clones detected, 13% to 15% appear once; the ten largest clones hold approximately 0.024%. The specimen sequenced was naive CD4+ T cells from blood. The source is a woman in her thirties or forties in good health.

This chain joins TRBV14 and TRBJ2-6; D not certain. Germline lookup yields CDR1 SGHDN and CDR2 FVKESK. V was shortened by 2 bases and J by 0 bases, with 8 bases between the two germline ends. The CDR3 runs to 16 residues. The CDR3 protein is CASSQSRSSGANVLTF. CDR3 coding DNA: TGTGCCAGCAGCCAATCTCGGAGCTCTGGGGCCAACGTCCTGACTTTC.

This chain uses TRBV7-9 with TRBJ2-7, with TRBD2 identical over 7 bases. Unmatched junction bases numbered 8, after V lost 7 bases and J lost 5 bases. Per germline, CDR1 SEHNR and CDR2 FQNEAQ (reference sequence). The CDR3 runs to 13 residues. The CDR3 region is CASTMGGSDEQYF. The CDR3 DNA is TGTGCCAGCACTATGGGAGGGTCCGACGAGCAGTACTTC.

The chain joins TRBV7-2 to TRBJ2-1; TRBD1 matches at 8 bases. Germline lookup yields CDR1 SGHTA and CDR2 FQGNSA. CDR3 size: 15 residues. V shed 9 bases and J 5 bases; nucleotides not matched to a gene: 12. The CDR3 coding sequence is TGTGCCAGTTACACCCCAAGGACAGGGCACAATGAGCAGTTCTTC. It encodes CASYTPRTGHNEQFF.